These 31 T cell receptor beta chains share one sample of origin, sequenced in a study of cytomegalovirus exposure and HLA in healthy donors. Both 60 Vbeta primers and 13 Jbeta primers went into the PCR. Clones were read by immunoSEQ multiplex PCR, and TCRdb kept only the in-frame ones, dropping some. Counted here are 150,000 or so clones, approximately 80% occurring once; the ten biggest clones make up approximately 1.5%. The sample was PBMCs. The source is a man aged 25-45 years in good health and CMV-seropositive.

The rearrangement joins TRBV27 to TRBJ2-4, with 9 nucleotides matching TRBD1. Germline assignment: CDR1 MNHEY and CDR2 SMNVEV (reference sequence). The CDR3 loop spans 15 amino acids. Unmatched junction bases numbered 9, after V lost 3 bases and J lost 9 bases. This chain's CDR3 is CASSFSPGTGTIQYF. The DNA of the CDR3 is TGTGCCAGCAGTTTCTCACCCGGGACAGGGACCATTCAGTACTTC.

The rearrangement uses TRBV2 and TRBJ2-1; TRBD1 aligns across 7 bases. The V and J ends lost 7 bases and 3 bases, in that order; junction bases with no gene match: 3. Germline V CDR1 and CDR2: SNHLY, FYNNEI. This CDR3 has 13 residues. The CDR3 DNA reads TGTGCCAGCAACCAGGGGGACTACAATGAGCAGTTCTTC. This gives the protein CASNQGDYNEQFF.

The chain uses TRBV9 and TRBJ2-1; 9 nucleotides agree with TRBD2. Per the germline V gene, CDR1 is SGDLS and CDR2 is YYNGEE. Trimming at V came to 0 bases and at J to 0 bases, leaving 10 bases not matched to a gene. The CDR3 contains 19 residues. DNA for the CDR3: TGTGCCAGCAGCGTAGGGGGAGCGGGAGGCCTTTTCTCCTACAATGAGCAGTTCTTC. It is translated as CASSVGGAGGLFSYNEQFF. Variable domain in full (rest from reference TRBV9 and TRBJ2-1): DSGVTQTPKHLITATGQRVTLRCSPRSGDLSVYWYQQSLDQGLQFLIQYYNGEERAKGNILERFSAQQFPDLHSELNLSSLELGDSALYFCASSVGGAGGLFSYNEQFFGPGTRLTVL.

This rearrangement joins TRBV5-4 to TRBJ1-6, with 9 bases identical to TRBD1. CDR3 length: 15 amino acids. The germline gives CDR1 SGHNT, CDR2 YYREEE (reference sequence). With 5 bases clipped from V and 7 bases from J, the junction kept 7 bases outside the gene matches. CDR3 residues: CASSNGTGLNSPLHF. The DNA for the CDR3 is TGTGCCAGCAGTAACGGGACAGGGCTAAATTCACCCCTCCACTTT.

The CDR3 loop is CASSLDNLFYEQYF. The CDR3 DNA follows: TGTGCCAGCAGTTTGGACAACCTTTTCTACGAGCAGTACTTC. The chain has TRBV28 and TRBJ2-5; possibly TRBD1 for D (5 bases). The closer fit of TRBJ2-7 to the DNA end suggests the J call may be wrong. The CDR3 is 14 residues long. Germline CDR1 and CDR2: MDHEN and SYDVKM.

Remarks on this clone: Germline is not matched at one junction end, which may reflect a read error. J is TRBJ1-1 and V is TRBV7-9; D remains ambiguous. Germline V gene data show CDR1 as SEHNR and CDR2 as FQNEAQ (reference sequence). This CDR3 has 12 amino acids. The CDR3 DNA follows: TGTTCCAGCAGCTTATCCGACACTGAAGCTTTCTTT. Protein product: CSSSLSDTEAFF.

The chain has TRBV6-5 and TRBJ2-5; 9 bases align to TRBD1. CDR1 MNHEY and CDR2 SVGAGI come from the germline V gene. With 7 bases clipped from V and 4 bases from J, the junction kept 7 bases outside the gene matches. CDR3 length equals 14 residues. This CDR3 reads CASTSDRGGETQYF. The CDR3 DNA reads TGTGCCAGCACCTCGGACAGGGGAGGAGAGACCCAGTACTTC.

The chain uses TRBV27 and TRBJ2-7; D call uncertain. In germline, CDR1 is MNHEY, CDR2 SMNVEV (reference sequence). The CDR3 runs 13 residues. The germline V and J ends were trimmed by 2 bases and 0 bases, with 5 bases remaining between them. CDR3 coding DNA: TGTGCCAGCAGTTTACGGGTCTCCTACGAGCAGTACTTC. Protein: CASSLRVSYEQYF.

A single count supports this clone. The rearrangement uses TRBV15 and TRBJ2-7; a possible D gene is TRBD1 (6 bases). Between the trimmed V and J ends, which lost 0 bases and 3 bases, there was a span of 15 bases. CDR1 is LNHNV, CDR2 YYDKDF, per germline (reference sequence). The length of the CDR3 is 16 residues. DNA of the CDR3: TGTGCCACCAGCAGAGAATTGGGGACACCGAACTACGAGCAGTACTTC. Amino acid sequence: CATSRELGTPNYEQYF.

This clone appeared once. This chain uses TRBV9 with TRBJ2-1; 8 nucleotides agree with TRBD2. Trimming took 4 bases from V and 6 from J; bases not matched to a gene: 9. This CDR3 has 15 residues. Germline assignment: CDR1 SGDLS and CDR2 YYNGEE. The CDR3 sequence: CASSTGLVGSNEQFF. The CDR3 DNA follows: TGTGCCAGCAGCACGGGACTAGTGGGATCCAATGAGCAGTTCTTC. Combining the CDR3 with reference TRBV9 and TRBJ2-1 gives the whole variable domain DSGVTQTPKHLITATGQRVTLRCSPRSGDLSVYWYQQSLDQGLQFLIQYYNGEERAKGNILERFSAQQFPDLHSELNLSSLELGDSALYFCASSTGLVGSNEQFFGPGTRLTVL.

The chain joins TRBV6-5 to TRBJ2-1, with TRBD2 matching over 7 bases. V trimming: 4 bases; J trimming: 10 bases; junction bases outside the gene matches: 4. Per the germline V gene, CDR1 is MNHEY and CDR2 is SVGAGI. The CDR3 is 12 residues long. CDR3 residues: CASSFLGGEQFF. The CDR3 coding sequence is TGTGCCAGCAGTTTCCTCGGGGGGGAGCAGTTCTTC.

The gene calls are TRBV28 and TRBJ1-1; D remains ambiguous. CDR3 length: 15 residues. The ends were cut back, 5 bases at V and 3 bases at J, with 16 bases in the middle. Per the germline V gene, CDR1 is MDHEN and CDR2 is SYDVKM. CDR3 DNA sequence: TGTGCCAGCAGTCCACGACGGTTACGGGACACTGAAGCTTTCTTT. It specifies CASSPRRLRDTEAFF.

The chain links TRBV11-2 to TRBJ1-4; 8 bases match TRBD1. Germline loops: CDR1 SGHAT, CDR2 FQNNGV. This CDR3 has 19 residues. V lost 1 base and J lost 0; bases outside the gene matches: 10. The CDR3 is CASSLGGGRGQSTNEKLFF. CDR3 in DNA: TGTGCCAGCAGCTTAGGAGGTGGCAGGGGGCAATCAACTAATGAAAAACTGTTTTTT.

This sequence joins TRBV5-1 and TRBJ2-5, with TRBD2 matching over 10 bases. Germline V gene data show CDR1 as SGHRS and CDR2 as YFSETQ. J lost 4 bases, V lost 4 bases, and 7 bases had no gene match. The CDR3 has 15 amino acids. DNA for the CDR3: TGCGCCAGCAGCCAAAAGCGGGGGGGCAGAGAGACCCAGTACTTC. It codes for CASSQKRGGRETQYF.

The chain couples TRBV28 to TRBJ2-2, with 12 bases aligning to TRBD2. J lost 2 bases, V lost 4 bases, and 5 bases had no gene match. The length of the CDR3 is 17 residues. Germline CDR1 reads MDHEN; CDR2 reads SYDVKM. CDR3 nucleotides: TGTGCCAGCAGTTCCCCGACTAGCGGGGGAAACACCGGGGAGCTGTTTTTT. It translates to CASSSPTSGGNTGELFF.

The rearrangement links TRBV7-4 to TRBJ1-5; 9 bases are shared with TRBD1. This CDR3 is 15 amino acids long. The trim removed 5 bases at V and 3 bases at J, leaving 5 bases unmatched. Germline CDR1 and CDR2: SGHVT and SQSDAQ. Written as DNA, the CDR3 is TGTGCCAGCAGCATAGGGACAGGGACCAATCAGCCCCAGCATTTT. Its protein product is CASSIGTGTNQPQHF.

The chain employs TRBV2 and TRBJ1-2; no clear D. From germline, CDR1 is SNHLY and CDR2 FYNNEI. V lost 2 bases to trimming and J lost 2 bases, with 21 bases between them. The length of the CDR3 is 18 residues. The chain's CDR3 is CASSERWYGGIDNYGYTF. The CDR3 DNA sequence: TGTGCCAGCAGTGAAAGGTGGTACGGAGGCATAGACAACTATGGCTACACCTTC.

This chain links TRBV29-1 with TRBJ2-7; tentatively, D is TRBD1 (6 bases). The length of the CDR3 is 11 residues. The V and J ends lost 4 bases and 6 bases respectively, with 10 bases between them. Germline CDR1 reads SQVTM; CDR2 reads ANQGSEA. DNA for the CDR3: TGCAGCGTTGCAGGGGTTGGCGAGCAGTACTTC. This encodes CSVAGVGEQYF.

The chain couples TRBV9 to TRBJ2-1, with 11 bases aligning to TRBD2. CDR3 length: 14 amino acids. V gave up 4 bases and J gave up 10 bases; unmatched junction bases: 7. Germline V gives CDR1 SGDLS, CDR2 YYNGEE. CDR3 in amino acids: CASSPGLADLEQFF. CDR3 nucleotide sequence: TGTGCCAGCAGCCCGGGACTAGCGGACCTAGAGCAGTTCTTC.

The chain carries TRBV5-1 and TRBJ2-7; TRBD2 aligns across 14 bases. The CDR3 extends over 15 amino acids. With 2 bases clipped from V and 7 bases from J, the junction kept 5 bases outside the gene matches. The germline V gene has CDR1 SGHRS and CDR2 YFSETQ. DNA for the CDR3: TGCGCCAGCAGCTTCACGGGACTAGCGGGAGATGAGCAGTACTTC. It is translated as CASSFTGLAGDEQYF.

CDR3 loop: CASSQSAAGQGVEGNQPQHF. The CDR3 DNA sequence: TGCGCCAGCAGCCAAAGTGCCGCCGGACAGGGCGTGGAAGGCAATCAGCCCCAGCATTTT. This rearrangement joins TRBV4-1 to TRBJ1-5, with 8 bases lining up with TRBD1. The germline gives CDR1 MGHRA, CDR2 YSYEKL. V trimming: 2 bases; J trimming: 2 bases; junction bases outside the gene matches: 17. This CDR3 is built from 20 residues.

For the CDR3, the DNA is TGTGCCAGCAGTTCCGGACTGAAAGGCACTGAAGCTTTCTTT. It yields the protein CASSSGLKGTEAFF. V is TRBV27 and J is TRBJ1-1; D unclear. Germline-derived CDR1 and CDR2 are MNHEY and SMNVEV (reference sequence). The CDR3 extends over 14 amino acids. Trimming took 4 bases from V and 4 from J, leaving 13 bases between them.

V gene TRBV19 combines with J gene TRBJ2-3; 7 nucleotides match TRBD2. CDR3 length equals 16 residues. Looked up from germline, CDR1 is LNHDA and CDR2 is SQIVND (reference sequence). Losses at the gene ends were 3 bases for V and 0 bases for J; bases not matched to a gene: 6. CDR3 sequence (DNA): TGTGCCAGTAGTATTTTGACTAGCTATAGCACAGATACGCAGTATTTT. Its protein product is CASSILTSYSTDTQYF.

The CDR3 spells CATSRDKNHNLAPQYF. CDR3 DNA: TGTGCCACCAGCAGAGATAAGAACCACAACCTCGCTCCGCAGTATTTT. The chain combines TRBV15 with TRBJ2-3; D not certain. V was pared by 0 bases and J by 10 bases, with 20 bases between. The length of the CDR3 is 16 residues. CDR1 and CDR2 from the germline V gene are LNHNV and YYDKDF (reference sequence). Based on the CDR3 plus reference TRBV15 and TRBJ2-3, the full variable domain is DAMVIQNPRYQVTQFGKPVTLSCSQTLNHNVMYWYQQKSSQAPKLLFHYYDKDFNNEADTPDNFQSRRPNTSFCFLDIRSPGLGDTAMYLCATSRDKNHNLAPQYFGPGTRLTVL.

This clone showed up just once. The genes are TRBV5-1 and TRBJ2-7; D is perhaps TRBD2 (5 bases). Looked up from germline, CDR1 is SGHRS and CDR2 is YFSETQ. The CDR3 sequence is 16 residues long. Trimming stripped 0 bases from V and 5 bases from J, with 18 bases between. The CDR3 spells CASSLGRADRGDEQYF. The CDR3 DNA reads TGCGCCAGCAGCTTGGGTAGGGCGGACCGGGGTGACGAGCAGTACTTC. Full variable domain (remainder filled in from reference TRBV5-1 and TRBJ2-7): KAGVTQTPRYLIKTRGQQVTLSCSPISGHRSVSWYQQTPGQGLQFLFEYFSETQRNKGNFPGRFSGRQFSNSRSEMNVSTLELGDSALYLCASSLGRADRGDEQYFGPGTRLTVT.

The rearrangement joins TRBV9 to TRBJ2-7, with D possibly being TRBD1 (6 bases). The CDR3 consists of 14 residues. V was shortened by 3 bases and J by 7 bases, with 17 bases between the two germline ends. Germline-derived CDR1 and CDR2 are SGDLS and YYNGEE. CDR3 nucleotide sequence: TGTGCCAGCAGCGCCCAGACAGGCCGCGGGGAGCAGTACTTC. Translated: CASSAQTGRGEQYF. The full variable domain, with the rest looked up from reference TRBV9 and TRBJ2-7, is DSGVTQTPKHLITATGQRVTLRCSPRSGDLSVYWYQQSLDQGLQFLIQYYNGEERAKGNILERFSAQQFPDLHSELNLSSLELGDSALYFCASSAQTGRGEQYFGPGTRLTVT.

The chain recombines TRBV27 with TRBJ2-1; 8 bases map to TRBD2. Germline lookup yields CDR1 MNHEY and CDR2 SMNVEV (reference sequence). This CDR3 is 18 amino acids long. V was clipped by 6 bases and J by 5 bases; unmatched bases: 18. CDR3 residues: CASSPRGSLAGGNNEQFF. The CDR3, as DNA: TGTGCCAGCAGCCCCCGGGGAAGTCTAGCGGGCGGGAACAATGAGCAGTTCTTC.

This chain connects TRBV7-7 to TRBJ2-1; 7 nucleotides agree with TRBD1. J lost 7 bases, V lost 5 bases, and 11 bases had no gene match. Germline V lookup: CDR1 SSHAT, CDR2 FNYEAQ (reference sequence). CDR3 length: 15 residues. CDR3 amino acids: CASSANRGQKNEQFF. The CDR3, as DNA: TGTGCCAGCAGCGCCAACAGGGGCCAGAAGAATGAGCAGTTCTTC. Full variable domain (missing parts from reference TRBV7-7 and TRBJ2-1): GAGVSQSPRYKVTKRGQDVTLRCDPISSHATLYWYQQALGQGPEFLTYFNYEAQPDKSGLPSDRFSAERPEGSISTLTIQRTEQRDSAMYRCASSANRGQKNEQFFGPGTRLTVL.

The chain uses TRBV19 and TRBJ2-7; 9 positions match TRBD1. The V and J ends lost 4 bases and 6 bases, in that order; junction bases with no gene match: 4. CDR1 LNHDA and CDR2 SQIVND come from the germline V gene (reference sequence). CDR3 length equals 13 residues. The CDR3 loop reads CASSRGQGSEQYF. DNA of the CDR3: TGTGCCAGTAGTAGAGGACAGGGGAGCGAGCAGTACTTC.

Regarding this clone: The junction departs from germline at one end; a sequencing error may be responsible. CDR3 in DNA: TGTTCCAGCAGCTTCCTAAACACTGAAGCTTTCTTT. It translates to CSSSFLNTEAFF. The rearrangement links TRBV7-9 to TRBJ1-1; D is uncertain. Per the germline V gene, CDR1 is SEHNR and CDR2 is FQNEAQ (reference sequence). The CDR3 totals 12 residues.

The CDR3 protein is CASSPLGGLVPSGELFF. The DNA for the CDR3 is TGTGCCAGCAGCCCTCTAGGGGGACTAGTTCCTTCCGGGGAGCTGTTTTTT. The rearrangement joins TRBV7-7 to TRBJ2-2; the match to TRBD2 covers 8 bases. Per the germline V gene, CDR1 is SSHAT and CDR2 is FNYEAQ (reference sequence). The CDR3 runs 17 residues. The V segment lost 5 bases and the J segment 6 bases; nucleotides outside the gene matches: 14.